This T cell receptor (beta chain) was sequenced in a study of blood T cell repertoires in COVID-19. Study as a whole: In each case, the material was cDNA or gDNA derived from T cells, B-cell-depleted T cells, or PBMCs.

The V end was cut by 2 bases, the J end by 7 bases, with 9 bases between. The germline V gene has CDR1 SGHDN and CDR2 FVKESK. The CDR3 spans 13 residues. Only in-frame clones appear in the TCRdb table, and some are missing; sequencing was by immunoSEQ multiplex PCR. The table includes some 64,000 clones, roughly 84% detected once. Sequenced material: peripheral blood. The chain combines TRBV14 with TRBJ1-5, with D tentatively TRBD1 (5 bases). The TCR was taken from a man between 65 and 85 years old with acute or convalescent COVID-19. The CDR3, as DNA: TGTGCCAGCAGCCAATCGGGGGACCAGCCCCAGCATTTT. Residues: CASSQSGDQPQHF.